This T cell receptor beta chain was recorded in a study of blood T cell repertoires in COVID-19. Overall study context: The United States, Italy and Spain were the sources of the acute and convalescent COVID-19 samples. PBMCs, B-cell-depleted T cells, or T cells provided the cDNA or gDNA that made up the material.

Trimming cost V 2 bases and J 1 base, with 6 bases left between them. The CDR3 spans 14 residues. The germline CDR1 and CDR2 sequences are SNHLY and FYNNEI. The Seattle site enrolled patients during active infection and followed them longitudinally. In the source study's methods: Cell counts per sample came from amplifying reference gene primers. Profiled with immunoSEQ multiplex PCR; TCRdb holds only in-frame clones, not every one. V and J calls and clone size follow that table, whereas D and trimming were derived from the DNA. The profile shows roughly 250,000 clones, 80% to 90% of them singletons. The sample comprised peripheral blood. The sequence came from a woman aged 25 to 45 with COVID-19, enrolled during active disease. V is TRBV2 and J is TRBJ1-5, with D uncertain. The CDR3 DNA follows: TGTGCCAGCAGTGAATCTTTCAGCAATCAGCCCCAGCATTTT. Translated: CASSESFSNQPQHF. Full variable domain (remainder filled in from reference TRBV2 and TRBJ1-5): EPEVTQTPSHQVTQMGQEVILRCVPISNHLYFYWYRQILGQKVEFLVSFYNNEISEKSEIFDDQFSVERPDGSNFTLKIRSTKLEDSAMYFCASSESFSNQPQHFGDGTRLSIL.